The present TCR beta chain was sequenced within a study of blood T cell repertoires in COVID-19. Here immunoSEQ multiplex PCR was the method, and the copy in TCRdb shows in-frame clones only, minus some. The sample consists of hundreds of thousands of clones, around 90% of them appearing once. Trimming pared 8 bases from V and 1 base from J, leaving 11 bases between. Germline-derived CDR1 and CDR2 are MDHEN and SYDVKM. CDR3 length equals 13 residues. Sequencing input: PBMCs or T cells enriched from blood (not recorded which). This receptor was taken from a man aged 45-60 years who had been exposed to COVID-19. V usage is TRBV28 and J usage is TRBJ1-2, with D maybe TRBD1 (6 bases). The CDR3 DNA follows: TGTGCCAGCCGGGACACATATAACTATGGCTACACCTTC. It translates to CASRDTYNYGYTF.